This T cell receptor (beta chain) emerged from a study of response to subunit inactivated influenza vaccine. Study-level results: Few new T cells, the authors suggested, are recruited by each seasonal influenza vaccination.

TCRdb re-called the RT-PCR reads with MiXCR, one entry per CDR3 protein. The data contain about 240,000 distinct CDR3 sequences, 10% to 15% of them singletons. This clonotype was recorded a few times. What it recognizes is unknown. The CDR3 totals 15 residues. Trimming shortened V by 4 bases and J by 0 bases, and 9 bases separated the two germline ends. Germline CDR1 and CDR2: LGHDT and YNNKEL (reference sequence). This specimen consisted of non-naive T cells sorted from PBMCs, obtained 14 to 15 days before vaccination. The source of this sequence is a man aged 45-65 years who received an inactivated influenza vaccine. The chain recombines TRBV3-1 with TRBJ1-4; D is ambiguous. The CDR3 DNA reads TGTGCCAGCAGCCCCCAAGGTGCAACTAATGAAAAACTGTTTTTT. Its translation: CASSPQGATNEKLFF.